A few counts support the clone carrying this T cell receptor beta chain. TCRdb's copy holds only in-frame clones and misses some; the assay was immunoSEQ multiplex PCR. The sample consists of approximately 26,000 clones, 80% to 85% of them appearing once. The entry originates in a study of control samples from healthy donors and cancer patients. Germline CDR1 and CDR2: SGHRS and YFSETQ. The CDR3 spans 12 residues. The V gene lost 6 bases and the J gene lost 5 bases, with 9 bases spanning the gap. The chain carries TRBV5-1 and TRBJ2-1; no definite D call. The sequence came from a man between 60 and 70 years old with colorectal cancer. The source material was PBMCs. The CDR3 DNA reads TGCGCCAGCACCGGGTCCCACAATGAGCAGTTCTTC. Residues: CASTGSHNEQFF.